This TCR beta chain appears in the sequencing data of a study of CD8 T cells in Susac syndrome. V lost 0 bases to trimming and J lost 4 bases; unmatched junction nucleotides: 4. CDR1 and CDR2 (germline): SGHVS, FNYEAQ. The CDR3 is made up of 16 amino acids. Reverse transcription of roughly 0.45 to 1 ug RNA used random hexamers. TCRdb re-derived calls from the immunoSEQ multiplex PCR reads in MiXCR, one entry per CDR3 protein. The sample has around 120,000 distinct CDR3 sequences, approximately 94% seen once. This clonotype originated in a human donor with multiple sclerosis. V gene TRBV7-6 combines with J gene TRBJ2-7; 12 nucleotides line up with TRBD2. Specimen: CD4+ T cells from PBMCs. This CDR3 is CASSLATSGGLYEQYF. CDR3 sequence (DNA): TGTGCCAGCAGCTTAGCGACTAGCGGGGGCCTTTACGAGCAGTACTTC.